These 18 T cell receptor beta chains came from one sample sequenced in a study of T cells in Graves' hyperthyroidism and ophthalmopathy (dated by TCRdb to between 2018 and 2021). The method was multiplex PCR. The instrument was an Illumina HiSeq 2000. The TCR beta CDR3 regions were amplified from the RNA transcripts. The first round of RT-PCR for the TCR CDR3 was performed with the HTBI primer set and the Qiagen OneStep RT-PCR kit. TCRdb trimmed the raw reads at Q25, called clones with MiXCR and kept productive beta chains. Here each entry gathers all rows of one CDR3 protein and keeps the most common genes and DNA. The sample includes 250,000 or so distinct CDR3 sequences, with roughly 14% observed a single time. Clones ranked in the top ten supply more than 10% of the sample. The sequencing input was blood. The receptors originated from a woman in her thirties or forties with Graves' hyperthyroidism that later progressed to Graves' ophthalmopathy.

A single count supports this clonotype. This chain joins TRBV30 and TRBJ1-2, with 7 bases identical to TRBD1. The CDR3 loop spans 15 amino acids. The V and J ends lost 2 bases and 0 bases, in that order; junction bases with no gene match: 6. Germline-derived CDR1 and CDR2 are GTSNPN and SVGIG (reference sequence). Here the CDR3 reads CAWSLAQGTNYGYTF. In DNA, the CDR3 is TGTGCCTGGAGTCTCGCACAGGGGACTAACTATGGCTACACCTTC.

This clonotype was seen ten or more times. The V and J genes are TRBV7-9 and TRBJ2-1; 9 bases line up with TRBD2. Germline assignment: CDR1 SEHNR and CDR2 FQNEAQ (reference sequence). The CDR3 has 15 residues. The trim removed 6 bases at V and 9 bases at J, leaving 12 bases unmatched. CDR3 in amino acids: CASRRAGGPPAEQFF. For the CDR3, the DNA is TGTGCCAGCAGAAGAGCGGGAGGACCCCCGGCTGAGCAGTTCTTC. Full variable domain (rest looked up from reference TRBV7-9 and TRBJ2-1): DTGVSQNPRHKITKRGQNVTFRCDPISEHNRLYWYRQTLGQGPEFLTYFQNEAQLEKSRLLSDRFSAERPKGSFSTLEIQRTEQGDSAMYLCASRRAGGPPAEQFFGPGTRLTVL.

This rearrangement joins TRBV18 to TRBJ2-5; 8 bases align to TRBD2. CDR1 and CDR2 (germline): KGHSH, LQKENI. The V gene end was trimmed by 6 bases and the J gene end by 4 bases; junction bases not matched to a gene: 10. The CDR3 length is 15 residues. The CDR3 protein is CASSPKPGLGETQYF. DNA for the CDR3: TGTGCCAGCTCGCCCAAGCCGGGACTAGGAGAGACCCAGTACTTC.

In its sample, this clonotype was seen many times. The genes are TRBV12-3 or TRBV12-4 and TRBJ2-7; TRBD2 might be the D (6 bases). Trimming left V 5 bases short and J 6 bases short, with 14 bases between. The CDR3 is 13 amino acids. The CDR3 region is CASSPTGSREQYF. In nucleotides, the CDR3 is TGTGCCAGCAGTCCGACCGGGAGTCGCGAGCAGTACTTC.

This clonotype occurred many times. This chain links TRBV15 with TRBJ1-5; D is undetermined. Germline-derived CDR1 and CDR2 are LNHNV and YYDKDF (reference sequence). With 5 bases removed from V and 4 bases from J, the gap between germline ends came to 12 bases. CDR3 size: 14 residues. CDR3 sequence: CATSDRWGNQPQHF. The CDR3 nucleotides read TGTGCCACCAGCGACCGTTGGGGTAATCAGCCCCAGCATTTT.

This clonotype was seen a few times. The chain is built from TRBV6-2 or TRBV6-3 and TRBJ2-1; 10 positions match TRBD2. The ends lost 5 bases at V and 2 bases at J; junction bases unmatched: 6. CDR1 is MNHEY, CDR2 SVGEGT, per germline. There are 16 residues in the CDR3. Written as DNA, the CDR3 is TGTGCCAGCAGTGTGGAGAGCGGGAGGGCCTACAATGAGCAGTTCTTC. It encodes CASSVESGRAYNEQFF.

This clonotype was detected many times. The chain combines TRBV24-1 with TRBJ2-1, with a weak D call TRBD2 (6 bases). The CDR3 has 13 residues. The germline V gene encodes CDR1 KGHDR and CDR2 SFDVKD. V was shortened by 5 bases and J by 7 bases, with 11 bases between the two germline ends. The CDR3 spells CATSVGGSNEQFF. The CDR3 nucleotides are TGTGCCACCAGTGTTGGGGGGAGTAATGAGCAGTTCTTC.

The CDR3 coding sequence is TGTGCCAGCAGCTTAGTGCAGGCGGGATACTACAATGAGCAGTTCTTC. Translation: CASSLVQAGYYNEQFF. The chain employs TRBV7-6 and TRBJ2-1, with D perhaps matching TRBD2 (6 bases). Germline CDR1 and CDR2: SGHVS and FNYEAQ. The CDR3 has 16 residues. V lost 1 base and J 3 bases, leaving 13 bases between the germline ends.

The rearrangement uses TRBV7-9 and TRBJ1-4; D is ambiguous. The CDR3 length is 16 residues. Trimming pared 5 bases from V and 0 bases from J, leaving 13 bases between. Germline CDR1 is SEHNR and CDR2 is FQNEAQ (reference sequence). The CDR3 loop reads CASSRGRGTTNEKLFF. The CDR3 DNA sequence: TGTGCCAGCAGCCGAGGCCGCGGGACAACTAATGAAAAACTGTTTTTT.

This clonotype was found many times. The chain couples TRBV6-1 to TRBJ1-3; no reliable D call. V was shortened by 4 bases and J by 9 bases, with 13 bases between the two germline ends. The length of the CDR3 is 13 residues. The germline V gene has CDR1 MNHNS and CDR2 SASEGT. The CDR3 here is CASSGDALTTIYF. CDR3 bases: TGTGCCAGCAGTGGGGATGCGCTTACCACCATATATTTT.

A few counts support this clonotype. The CDR3 sequence: CASSPTGTPLLYGYTF. CDR3 sequence (DNA): TGTGCCAGCAGTCCAACCGGGACCCCTCTTCTATATGGCTACACCTTC. V and J are TRBV28 and TRBJ1-2; D is perhaps TRBD1 (5 bases). Per germline, CDR1 MDHEN and CDR2 SYDVKM. The CDR3 sequence is 16 residues long. V was pared by 5 bases and J by 5 bases, with 21 bases between.

The chain recombines TRBV19 with TRBJ2-1; 10 nucleotides align to TRBD1. CDR1 is LNHDA, CDR2 SQIVND, per germline (reference sequence). The V gene end was trimmed by 4 bases and the J gene end by 8 bases; junction bases not matched to a gene: 8. The CDR3 length is 15 residues. CDR3 bases: TGTGCCAGTAGTACCGGGACAGGGGTTCGATATGAGCAGTTCTTC. It translates to CASSTGTGVRYEQFF. Full variable domain (remainder filled in from reference TRBV19 and TRBJ2-1): DGGITQSPKYLFRKEGQNVTLSCEQNLNHDAMYWYRQDPGQGLRLIYYSQIVNDFQKGDIAEGYSVSREKKESFPLTVTSAQKNPTAFYLCASSTGTGVRYEQFFGPGTRLTVL.

This clonotype was found many times. The genes are TRBV27 and TRBJ1-2, with TRBD1 matching 9 bases. This CDR3 contains 16 residues. CDR1 is MNHEY and CDR2 is SMNVEV in the germline V gene (reference sequence). Trimming cost V 8 bases and J 3 bases; bases outside gene matches: 13. The CDR3 DNA sequence: TGTGCCAGCTCTTCGGGGACAGGGTTGAATTACTATGGCTACACCTTC. Protein product: CASSSGTGLNYYGYTF.

A few counts support this clonotype. A much larger clone differs from this one at a single base, so this may be a read error. In DNA form, the CDR3 reads TGTACCAGCAGCGTAGGAGCGTACGCCTACGAGCAGTACTTC. It is translated as CTSSVGAYAYEQYF. The chain links TRBV9 to TRBJ2-7, with D unresolved. The V gene's germline CDR1 is SGDLS and CDR2 YYNGEE. The CDR3 length is 14 residues.

About this clonotype itself: This may stem from a read error, because a much larger clone lies one nucleotide away. V usage is TRBV28 and J usage is TRBJ2-1; D call uncertain. The CDR3 extends over 14 amino acids. From germline, CDR1 is MDHEN and CDR2 SYDVKM. Trimming removed 6 bases from V and 6 bases from J, with 15 bases in between. This CDR3 reads CASRGMALCNEQFF. CDR3 nucleotides: TGTGCCAGCAGAGGTATGGCTCTGTGCAATGAGCAGTTCTTC. The entire variable domain, with the rest obtained from reference TRBV28 and TRBJ2-1, is as follows: DVKVTQSSRYLVKRTGEKVFLECVQDMDHENMFWYRQDPGLGLRLIYFSYDVKMKEKGDIPEGYSVSREKKERFSLILESASTNQTSMYLCASRGMALCNEQFFGPGTRLTVL.

At least ten counts were recorded for this clonotype. This rearrangement joins TRBV10-3 to TRBJ2-1, with D possibly matching TRBD2 (7 bases). From germline, CDR1 is ENHRY and CDR2 SYGVKD. Trimming took 0 bases from V and 10 from J, leaving 13 bases between them. This CDR3 region has 14 residues. CDR3 nucleotide sequence: TGTGCCATCAGTGAGTCTGGCGGGGGCCAAGAGCAGTTCTTC. This encodes CAISESGGGQEQFF.

This clonotype was seen many times. The genes are TRBV6-5 and TRBJ2-3; D possibly corresponds to TRBD2 (6 bases). Germline CDR1 and CDR2: MNHEY and SVGAGI. V was clipped by 1 base and J by 2 bases, with 13 bases between them. There are 16 residues in the CDR3. This CDR3 reads CASSYFSTSITDTQYF. The CDR3 coding sequence is TGTGCCAGCAGTTACTTTTCGACTAGTATCACAGATACGCAGTATTTT.

This chain connects TRBV11-1 to TRBJ1-1; weak D call: TRBD1 (6 bases). Germline CDR1 and CDR2: SGHAT and FQDESV (reference sequence). The CDR3 is 15 amino acids. Trimming left V 4 bases short and J 0 bases short, with 12 bases between. CDR3 DNA sequence: TGTGCCAGCAGCTCAAAAAACAGGGTGAACACTGAAGCTTTCTTT. Encoded protein: CASSSKNRVNTEAFF. Variable domain in full (rest from reference TRBV11-1 and TRBJ1-1): EAEVAQSPRYKITEKSQAVAFWCDPISGHATLYWYRQILGQGPELLVQFQDESVVDDSQLPKDRFSAERLKGVDSTLKIQPAELGDSAMYLCASSSKNRVNTEAFFGQGTRLTVV.